The 15 T cell receptor beta chains listed next were all sequenced from one sample in a study of vaccination effects on CD4 cells after COVID-19. Pools of viral peptides were used by the ViraFEST assay to expand antigen-specific CD4+ T cells ahead of sequencing. On day 10 of culture, CD4+ T cells were separated out. Sequencing was performed with immunoSEQ multiplex PCR; in TCRdb, only in-frame clones are kept and a portion is missing. The repertoire includes approximately 54,000 clones, over 80% of them detected once, and roughly 2.2% sits in the top ten. What these receptors recognize is not known. Sequencing used CD4+ T cells from PBMCs cultured with HCoV-229E spike peptides, obtained before COVID-19 vaccination. These receptors were collected from a human donor who received a COVID-19 vaccine.

The chain is built from TRBV3-1 (or the pseudogene TRBV3-2) and TRBJ1-1; no definite D call. The CDR3 contains 13 residues. The V and J ends lost 0 bases and 7 bases respectively, with 9 bases between them. Germline loops: CDR1 LGHDT, CDR2 YNNKEL (reference sequence). The CDR3, as DNA: TGTGCCAGCAGCCAAGAGGTCCGGCGTGAAGCTTTCTTT. Encoded protein: CASSQEVRREAFF.

The chain combines TRBV19 with TRBJ1-4; tentatively, D is TRBD1 (6 bases). This CDR3 is built from 14 residues. The V and J ends lost 6 bases and 4 bases respectively, with 12 bases between them. Germline CDR1 reads LNHDA; CDR2 reads SQIVND (reference sequence). CDR3 in amino acids: CASSPRGGNEKLFF. CDR3 coding DNA: TGTGCCAGTAGCCCCAGAGGGGGTAATGAAAAACTGTTTTTT.

This rearrangement joins TRBV27 to TRBJ2-5; TRBD2 is a possible D gene (7 bases). The V end lost 2 bases, the J end lost 4 bases, and 14 bases lay between the germline ends. Germline-derived CDR1 and CDR2 are MNHEY and SMNVEV (reference sequence). The CDR3 has 15 residues. Here the CDR3 reads CASSLGVGGRETQYF. DNA for the CDR3: TGTGCCAGCAGTTTAGGAGTGGGGGGGCGAGAGACCCAGTACTTC.

V and J are TRBV7-8 and TRBJ1-4, with 10 bases fitting TRBD1. Trimming at V came to 5 bases and at J to 7 bases, leaving 7 bases not matched to a gene. This CDR3 spans 15 amino acids. Germline V gene sequence: CDR1 SGHVS, CDR2 FQNEAQ. The CDR3 nucleotides are TGTGCCAGCAGCGGCCGACAGGGGGCGCGTGAAAAACTGTTTTTT. Translating gives CASSGRQGAREKLFF.

V is TRBV4-1 and J is TRBJ2-7; 12 bases align to TRBD2. CDR1 is MGHRA and CDR2 is YSYEKL in the germline V gene. With 0 bases clipped from V and 4 bases from J, the junction kept 1 base outside the gene matches. This CDR3 has 15 amino acids. CDR3 DNA sequence: TGCGCCAGCAGCCAAGATACTAGCGGGGGGTACGAGCAGTACGTC. Its translation: CASSQDTSGGYEQYV.

The chain employs TRBV7-2 and TRBJ2-3; D unresolved. The V gene lost 8 bases and the J gene lost 1 base, with 10 bases spanning the gap. This CDR3 has 13 residues. Germline V CDR1 and CDR2: SGHTA, FQGNSA. CDR3 in DNA: TGTGCCAGCGGCGTATCACGCACAGATACGCAGTATTTT. Translation gives CASGVSRTDTQYF.

This clone turned up a few times. The rearrangement links TRBV15 to TRBJ2-7, with D hard to call. V lost 2 bases to trimming and J lost 1 base, with 6 bases between them. Germline loops: CDR1 LNHNV, CDR2 YYDKDF (reference sequence). This CDR3 spans 13 amino acids. CDR3 region: CATSRLLSYEQYV. As DNA, the CDR3 is TGTGCCACCAGCAGACTGCTGTCCTACGAGCAGTACGTC.

V and J are TRBV6-5 and TRBJ1-4; 8 bases map to TRBD1. The CDR3 runs 15 residues. The germline gives CDR1 MNHEY, CDR2 SVGAGI. V lost 8 bases and J lost 7; bases outside the gene matches: 12. The chain's CDR3 is CASGRTRGRFEKLFF. CDR3 DNA sequence: TGTGCCAGCGGTCGGACCAGGGGGCGGTTTGAAAAACTGTTTTTT.

The V gene is TRBV24-1, the J gene TRBJ1-5, with a tentative D call TRBD1 (6 bases). The ends were cut back, 9 bases at V and 4 bases at J, with 15 bases in the middle. The germline gives CDR1 KGHDR, CDR2 SFDVKD. The CDR3 is 14 amino acids. The CDR3 loop is CATGGSGGNQPQHF. The CDR3 nucleotides read TGTGCCACCGGGGGCAGCGGGGGAAATCAGCCCCAGCATTTT.

The chain carries TRBV7-8 and TRBJ2-7; 8 bases are shared with TRBD1. J was trimmed by 4 bases and V by 5 bases; bases with no gene match: 1. Germline loops: CDR1 SGHVS, CDR2 FQNEAQ. The CDR3 extends over 12 amino acids. CDR3 region: CASSRDRYEQYV. The CDR3 DNA reads as TGTGCCAGCAGCCGGGACAGGTACGAGCAGTACGTC.

V and J are TRBV18 and TRBJ1-4; D remains ambiguous. V gave up 3 bases and J gave up 0 bases, with 8 bases separating them. CDR1 is KGHSH, CDR2 LQKENI, per germline. The CDR3 covers 15 residues. The DNA of the CDR3 is TGTGCCAGCTCACCCCTCCAGACAACTAATGAAAAACTGTTTTTT. It is translated as CASSPLQTTNEKLFF. Full variable domain (outside the CDR3, taken from reference TRBV18 and TRBJ1-4): NAGVMQNPRHLVRRRGQEARLRCSPMKGHSHVYWYRQLPEEGLKFMVYLQKENIIDESGMPKERFSAEFPKEGPSILRIQQVVRGDSAAYFCASSPLQTTNEKLFFGSGTQLSVL.

The chain combines TRBV19 with TRBJ2-3; 8 bases are a match to TRBD1. The CDR3 covers 14 residues. In germline, CDR1 is LNHDA, CDR2 SQIVND (reference sequence). Germline trimming cut 5 bases from V and 9 bases from J; bases unmatched to any gene: 10. The CDR3 loop is CASSEDRAYSTQYF. Here the CDR3 DNA reads TGTGCCAGTAGTGAGGACAGGGCATACTCGACGCAGTATTTT.

The chain carries TRBV7-6 and TRBJ1-2, with unresolved D. The V gene's germline CDR1 is SGHVS and CDR2 FNYEAQ. There are 15 residues in the CDR3. V dropped 5 bases and J dropped 0 bases, with 13 bases sitting between them. DNA of the CDR3: TGTGCCAGCAGCCACCAGACGGGAACTAACTATGGCTACACCTTC. Protein product: CASSHQTGTNYGYTF.

This clone was observed a handful of times. The chain is built from TRBV30 and TRBJ2-2, with 9 bases that match TRBD2. From germline, CDR1 is GTSNPN and CDR2 SVGIG (reference sequence). After removal of 3 bases from V and 4 bases from J, the junction contained 6 bases not matched to a gene. The CDR3 is 15 residues long. The CDR3 region is CAWRLRTSVTGELFF. The CDR3 region has the DNA TGTGCCTGGAGGCTAAGGACTAGCGTCACCGGGGAGCTGTTTTTT.

This clone was observed a single time. CDR3 sequence: CAWSVWTQGHGYTF. As DNA, the CDR3 is TGTGCCTGGAGTGTATGGACCCAGGGCCACGGCTACACCTTC. This chain joins TRBV30 and TRBJ1-2; maybe TRBD1 (5 bases). There are 14 residues in the CDR3. The germline CDR1 and CDR2 sequences are GTSNPN and SVGIG (reference sequence). V dropped 0 bases and J dropped 8 bases, with 16 bases sitting between them.